The clone carrying this T cell receptor beta chain was recorded once. Its antigen remains unknown. The CDR3 length is 17 residues. V shed 4 bases, J shed 5 bases, and the junction held 11 bases outside the gene matches. Per germline, CDR1 SEHNR and CDR2 FQNEAQ (reference sequence). Profiling relied on immunoSEQ multiplex PCR, and the TCRdb table lists in-frame clones only, not all of them. The table has 30,000 to 45,000 clones, around 74% seen once; the top ten hold roughly 6.1%. These data originate in a study of immune evolution from preneoplasia to lung adenocarcinoma. Study-level background: HLA loss of heterozygosity: about 7% AIS, around 16% MIA, approximately 35% ADC, none AAH. Study-level findings and limits: Top clone share appeared to fall from AAH through AIS, MIA, adenocarcinoma. Normal lung had highest clonality; later lesions appeared denser, more diverse.

Resections took place in Japan or China from the mid-2010s to the late 2010s. The V and J genes are TRBV7-9 and TRBJ2-3, with 11 bases lining up with TRBD2. The TCR was taken from a person aged 55 to 75 with lung adenocarcinoma. Sequences were obtained from FFPE invasive lung adenocarcinoma tissue. CDR3 amino acids: CASSCRRLAGGVDTQYF. For the CDR3, the DNA is TGTGCCAGCAGCTGCAGGCGTTTAGCGGGAGGGGTAGATACGCAGTATTTT.